This is a list of T cell receptor beta chains from one sample in a study of T cells of healthy individuals. One entry per CDR3 protein results from TCRdb running MiXCR on the 5' RACE reads. The table records 41,000 or so distinct CDR3 sequences, 4% to 5% of them present only once. These receptors all stem from a human donor in good health. Each CDR3 is given with its conserved first and last residue. Each record gives: clone size, D gene, J gene, V gene, CDR3 protein, CDR3 DNA. D genes are given only for firm matches. Rows give clone size only sometimes, using once, few, many, or a class for an expanded clone.

>many|-|TRBJ1-1|TRBV5-1
CASSQRMGVEAFF
TGCGCCAGCAGCCAAAGAATGGGGGTTGAAGCTTTCTTT
>few|-|TRBJ2-3|TRBV2
CASSVGTSPDTQYF
TGTGCCAGCAGTGTGGGGACCTCCCCAGATACGCAGTATTTT
>-|TRBD2|TRBJ2-1|TRBV7-2
CASSSQSGLAGYNEQFF
TGTGCCAGCAGCTCCCAATCGGGACTAGCGGGCTACAATGAGCAGTTCTTC
>few|-|TRBJ2-1|TRBV5-1
CASSLGQNSYNEQFF
TGCGCCAGCAGCTTGGGGCAGAATTCCTACAATGAGCAGTTCTTC
>many|-|TRBJ2-6|TRBV5-1
CASSLEGRGSSGANVLTF
TGCGCCAGCAGCTTGGAGGGCAGGGGAAGCTCTGGGGCCAACGTCCTGACTTTC
>many|TRBD2|TRBJ2-1|TRBV4-3
CASSQLAGPDNEQFF
TGCGCCAGCAGCCAACTAGCGGGACCGGACAATGAGCAGTTCTTC
>many|-|TRBJ1-1|TRBV11-2
CASSWTDLNTEAFF
TGTGCCAGCAGCTGGACAGATCTGAACACTGAAGCTTTCTTT
>many|-|TRBJ2-1|TRBV5-5
CASSLLQGFYNEQFF
TGTGCCAGCAGCTTACTACAAGGGTTTTACAATGAGCAGTTCTTC
>many|TRBD1|TRBJ2-1|TRBV24-1
CATRGSGTGINEQFF
TGTGCCACCAGAGGGTCCGGGACAGGGATTAATGAGCAGTTCTTC
>many|TRBD2|TRBJ2-3|TRBV10-3
CAISKAGGHTDTQYF
TGTGCCATCAGTAAAGCGGGGGGACACACAGATACGCAGTATTTT
>many|-|TRBJ2-5|TRBV6-2/TRBV6-3
CASSYPEETQYF
TGTGCCAGCAGTTACCCGGAGGAGACCCAGTACTTC